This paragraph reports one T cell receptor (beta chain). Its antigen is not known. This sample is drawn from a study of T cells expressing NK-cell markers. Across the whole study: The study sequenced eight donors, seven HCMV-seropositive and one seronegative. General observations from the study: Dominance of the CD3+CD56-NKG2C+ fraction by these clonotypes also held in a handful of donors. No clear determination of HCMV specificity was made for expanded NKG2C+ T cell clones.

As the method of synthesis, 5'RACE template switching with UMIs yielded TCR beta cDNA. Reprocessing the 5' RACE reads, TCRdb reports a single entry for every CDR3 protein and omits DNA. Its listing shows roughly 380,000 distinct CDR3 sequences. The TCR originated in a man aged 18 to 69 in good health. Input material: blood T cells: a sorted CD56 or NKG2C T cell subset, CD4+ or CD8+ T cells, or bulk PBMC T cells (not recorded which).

The CDR3 loop reads CASSLNSGWGYTF. The chain combines TRBV7-2 with TRBJ1-2. The CDR3 sequence is 13 residues long. The germline V gene encodes CDR1 SGHTA and CDR2 FQGNSA.